The 13 T cell receptor beta chains in this list originate from one sample, sequenced in a study of blood T cell repertoires in COVID-19. This table comes from immunoSEQ multiplex PCR, and its TCRdb copy is limited to in-frame clones, with some not included. The sample lists just over 250,000 clones; approximately 86% were seen once. Sample: peripheral blood. These receptors came from a man aged 35 to 55 who had recovered from COVID-19.

This sequence joins TRBV19 and TRBJ2-7, with 7 bases that match TRBD1. This CDR3 comprises 18 residues. Germline V gene lookup returns CDR1 LNHDA and CDR2 SQIVND (reference sequence). The J segment lost 5 bases and the V segment lost 6 bases, leaving 22 bases of the junction unmatched. The CDR3 DNA reads as TGTGCCAGTAGCCGAGGGGGCTTCGGACGGGGTACCCCTAACGAGCAGTACTTC. Amino acids: CASSRGGFGRGTPNEQYF.

The chain employs TRBV7-6 and TRBJ2-3; 7 bases fit TRBD2. The CDR3 loop spans 16 amino acids. The germline gives CDR1 SGHVS, CDR2 FNYEAQ. J gave up 1 base and V 1 base, and 5 bases lay outside the gene matches. The DNA for the CDR3 is TGTGCCAGCAGCTTAGGCTCTAGCGGAGGCACAGATACGCAGTATTTT. It yields the protein CASSLGSSGGTDTQYF.

There are a few counts of this clone. Written as DNA, the CDR3 is TGTGCCAGCAGGGTGACAGGGGGCGACTATGGCTACACCTTC. Its protein product is CASRVTGGDYGYTF. This chain links TRBV27 with TRBJ1-2, with 10 bases that match TRBD1. The CDR3 loop spans 14 amino acids. Germline CDR1 is MNHEY and CDR2 is SMNVEV (reference sequence). V was clipped by 6 bases and J by 3 bases; unmatched bases: 4.

Here the CDR3 DNA reads TGTGCCAGCAGCTTAGACAGGGTTTCAGGAGGTGGCTACACCTTC. Translated, it gives CASSLDRVSGGGYTF. The chain is built from TRBV7-8 and TRBJ1-2; perhaps TRBD1 as D (6 bases). The germline gives CDR1 SGHVS, CDR2 FQNEAQ. V was shortened by 1 base and J by 7 bases, with 16 bases between the two germline ends. There are 15 residues in the CDR3.

This sequence joins TRBV15 and TRBJ1-3, with D uncertain. V was trimmed by 3 bases and J by 0 bases, leaving 15 bases between them. Germline V lookup: CDR1 LNHNV, CDR2 YYDKDF (reference sequence). CDR3 length: 17 amino acids. CDR3 sequence: CATSSWRPGSSGNTIYF. CDR3 DNA: TGTGCCACCAGCAGTTGGAGGCCCGGATCCTCTGGAAACACCATATATTTT.

V is TRBV7-3 and J is TRBJ2-3; D remains unclear. This CDR3 region has 16 residues. The germline CDR1 and CDR2 sequences are SGHTA and FQGTGA. The V end lost 1 base, the J end lost 1 base, and 12 bases lay between the germline ends. CDR3 protein: CASSLKVREGTDTQYF. The CDR3 DNA is TGTGCCAGCAGCTTAAAGGTGCGAGAGGGCACAGATACGCAGTATTTT.

This clone was found a few times. The genes are TRBV6-2 or TRBV6-3 and TRBJ2-3; 9 bases match TRBD2. CDR1 and CDR2 (germline): MNHEY, SVGEGT. CDR3 length: 16 amino acids. V gave up 0 bases and J gave up 4 bases; unmatched junction bases: 5. Here the CDR3 reads CASSYSAGGPSDTQYF. CDR3 nucleotide sequence: TGTGCCAGCAGTTACTCGGCGGGAGGGCCCTCAGATACGCAGTATTTT.

This chain joins TRBV9 and TRBJ1-2; TRBD1 might be the D (6 bases). The V end was cut by 3 bases, the J end by 8 bases, with 14 bases between. Germline-derived CDR1 and CDR2 are SGDLS and YYNGEE. CDR3 length: 13 residues. The DNA for the CDR3 is TGTGCCAGCAGCGCACAGGGAGGGAAGGGCTACACCTTC. Protein sequence: CASSAQGGKGYTF.

This clone was recorded only once. The J gene is TRBJ1-3, the V gene TRBV5-6; the D gene is possibly TRBD1 (5 bases). V gave up 4 bases and J gave up 2 bases, with 10 bases separating them. Germline loops: CDR1 SGHDT, CDR2 YYEEEE. The length of the CDR3 is 14 residues. The CDR3 region is CASSVRVPGNTIYF. The CDR3 DNA reads TGTGCCAGCAGCGTCAGGGTACCTGGAAACACCATATATTTT.

Only a few counts were recorded for this clone. This chain links TRBV27 with TRBJ2-7, with D possibly being TRBD2 (5 bases). This CDR3 is built from 11 residues. The germline V gene has CDR1 MNHEY and CDR2 SMNVEV (reference sequence). V lost 8 bases, J lost 6 bases, and 11 bases lay in between. CDR3 loop: CASSTEGEQYF. In nucleotides, the CDR3 is TGTGCCAGCTCTACAGAGGGCGAGCAGTACTTC.

This chain uses TRBV5-1 with TRBJ2-3; 9 nucleotides align to TRBD2. Trimming removed 0 bases from V and 1 base from J; junction bases left unmatched: 6. Per the germline V gene, CDR1 is SGHRS and CDR2 is YFSETQ. The CDR3 spans 17 residues. The CDR3, as DNA: TGCGCCAGCAGCTTGGCCGTGCGCGGGAGGGGCACAGATACGCAGTATTTT. Protein product: CASSLAVRGRGTDTQYF.

The chain carries TRBV6-4 and TRBJ2-2; TRBD1 aligns across 11 bases. The CDR3 loop spans 16 amino acids. Trimming at V came to 6 bases and at J to 2 bases, leaving 5 bases not matched to a gene. Per germline, CDR1 MRHNA and CDR2 SNTAGT. The DNA of the CDR3 is TGTGCCAGCAGAGCTGGGACAGGGGGAAACACCGGGGAGCTGTTTTTT. Amino acid sequence: CASRAGTGGNTGELFF.

This chain joins TRBV6-5 and TRBJ1-2; the match to TRBD1 covers 7 bases. Germline V lookup: CDR1 MNHEY, CDR2 SVGAGI. The CDR3 sequence is 12 residues long. The V and J ends lost 10 bases and 8 bases, in that order; junction bases with no gene match: 10. The CDR3 reads CATALGGRGYTF. The CDR3 DNA follows: TGTGCCACGGCCCTAGGGGGCCGGGGCTACACCTTC.